One sample yielded the 6 T cell receptor beta chains listed below, sequenced in a study of cytomegalovirus exposure and HLA in healthy donors. Clones were read by immunoSEQ multiplex PCR, and TCRdb kept only the in-frame ones, dropping some. The sample shows fewer than 120,000 clones, approximately 87% of them seen only once. The material sequenced was PBMCs. The receptors originated from a woman aged 25-40 years in good health and CMV-seropositive.

The chain uses TRBV5-1 and TRBJ2-3; TRBD2 aligns across 13 bases. The germline gives CDR1 SGHRS, CDR2 YFSETQ. The CDR3 has 17 amino acids. The junction had 6 bases not matched to a gene; V was cut back by 1 base and J by 4 bases. The CDR3 DNA reads TGCGCCAGCAGCTTGACGCGGACTAGCGGGAGCCCAGATACGCAGTATTTT. Its translation: CASSLTRTSGSPDTQYF. The variable domain in full, completed from reference TRBV5-1 and TRBJ2-3, reads KAGVTQTPRYLIKTRGQQVTLSCSPISGHRSVSWYQQTPGQGLQFLFEYFSETQRNKGNFPGRFSGRQFSNSRSEMNVSTLELGDSALYLCASSLTRTSGSPDTQYFGPGTRLTVL.

V is TRBV4-3 and J is TRBJ2-7; a possible D gene is TRBD2 (6 bases). Trimming took 1 base from V and 5 from J, leaving 12 bases between them. There are 14 residues in the CDR3. CDR1 is LGHNA, CDR2 YSLEER, per germline. CDR3 amino acids: CASSQASGVDEQYF. Here the CDR3 DNA reads TGCGCCAGCAGCCAAGCCTCGGGAGTCGACGAGCAGTACTTC.

V gene TRBV6-1 combines with J gene TRBJ2-1; TRBD1 is a possible D gene (6 bases). The CDR3 is 13 residues long. Germline V lookup: CDR1 MNHNS, CDR2 SASEGT. The V and J ends lost 7 bases and 9 bases respectively, with 16 bases between them. CDR3 region: CASIPAGDGEQFF. CDR3 nucleotides: TGTGCCAGCATCCCGGCAGGGGATGGTGAGCAGTTCTTC.

This chain uses TRBV6-1 with TRBJ1-1; 7 bases line up with TRBD1. Germline assignment: CDR1 MNHNS and CDR2 SASEGT. Trimming took 4 bases from V and 5 from J; bases not matched to a gene: 10. The CDR3 is 15 residues long. The CDR3 nucleotides read TGTGCCAGCAGTGCGGGGACAGAGGTAAAGACTGAAGCTTTCTTT. Its translation is CASSAGTEVKTEAFF.

The chain employs TRBV28 and TRBJ2-2; 14 bases are a match to TRBD2. The germline V gene encodes CDR1 MDHEN and CDR2 SYDVKM. V shed 3 bases, J shed 5 bases, and the junction held 8 bases outside the gene matches. CDR3 length: 18 residues. DNA of the CDR3: TGTGCCAGCAGTTTCGCCTCGGGACTAGCGGGAGTTACCGGGGAGCTGTTTTTT. It encodes CASSFASGLAGVTGELFF.

The V and J genes are TRBV10-3 and TRBJ2-1, with TRBD2 matching over 14 bases. The V segment lost 6 bases and the J segment 4 bases; nucleotides outside the gene matches: 14. CDR3 length: 19 residues. From germline, CDR1 is ENHRY and CDR2 SYGVKD. This chain's CDR3 is CAIREGTSGRINPYNEQFF. For the CDR3, the DNA is TGTGCCATCAGAGAGGGGACTAGCGGGAGAATTAACCCGTACAATGAGCAGTTCTTC.